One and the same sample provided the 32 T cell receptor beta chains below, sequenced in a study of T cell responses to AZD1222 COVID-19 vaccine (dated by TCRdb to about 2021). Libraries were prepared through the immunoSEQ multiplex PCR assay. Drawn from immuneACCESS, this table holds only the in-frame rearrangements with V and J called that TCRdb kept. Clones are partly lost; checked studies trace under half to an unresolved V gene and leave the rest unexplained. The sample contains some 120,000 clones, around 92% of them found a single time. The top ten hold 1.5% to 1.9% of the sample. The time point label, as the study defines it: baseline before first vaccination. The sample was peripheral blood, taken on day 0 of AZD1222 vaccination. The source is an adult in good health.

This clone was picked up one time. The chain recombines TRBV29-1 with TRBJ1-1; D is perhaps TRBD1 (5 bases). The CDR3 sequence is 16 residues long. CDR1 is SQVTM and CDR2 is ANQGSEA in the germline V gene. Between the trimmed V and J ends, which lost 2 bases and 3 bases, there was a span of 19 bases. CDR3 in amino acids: CSVERMGWDSDTEAFF. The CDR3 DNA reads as TGCAGCGTTGAAAGGATGGGGTGGGACTCGGACACTGAAGCTTTCTTT.

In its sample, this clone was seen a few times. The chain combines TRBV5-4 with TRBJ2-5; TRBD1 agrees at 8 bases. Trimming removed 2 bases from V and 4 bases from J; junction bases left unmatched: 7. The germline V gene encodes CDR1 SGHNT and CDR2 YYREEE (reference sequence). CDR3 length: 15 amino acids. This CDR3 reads CASSFDRGAGETQYF. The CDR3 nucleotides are TGTGCCAGCAGCTTCGACAGGGGAGCAGGAGAGACCCAGTACTTC.

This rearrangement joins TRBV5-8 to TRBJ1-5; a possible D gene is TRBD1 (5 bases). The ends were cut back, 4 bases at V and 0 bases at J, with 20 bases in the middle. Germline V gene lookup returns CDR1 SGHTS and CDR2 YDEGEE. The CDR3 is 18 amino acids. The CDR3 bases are TGTGCCAGCAGCCTGGGGGTAGTTGGGGCAGTTAGCAATCAGCCCCAGCATTTT. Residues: CASSLGVVGAVSNQPQHF.

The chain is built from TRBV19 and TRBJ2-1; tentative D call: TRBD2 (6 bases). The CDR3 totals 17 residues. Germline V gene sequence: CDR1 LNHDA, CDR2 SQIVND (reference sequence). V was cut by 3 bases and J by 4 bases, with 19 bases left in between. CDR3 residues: CASSINLRRESYNEQFF. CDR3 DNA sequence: TGTGCCAGTAGTATCAATCTACGGAGGGAGTCTTACAATGAGCAGTTCTTC.

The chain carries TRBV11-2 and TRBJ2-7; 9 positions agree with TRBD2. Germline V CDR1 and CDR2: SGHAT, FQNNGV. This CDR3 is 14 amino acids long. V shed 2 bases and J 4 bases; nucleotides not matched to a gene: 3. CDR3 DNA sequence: TGTGCCAGCAGCTTACACGCGGGGGGGTACGAGCAGTACTTC. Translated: CASSLHAGGYEQYF. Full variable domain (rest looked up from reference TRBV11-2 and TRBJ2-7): EAGVAQSPRYKIIEKRQSVAFWCNPISGHATLYWYQQILGQGPKLLIQFQNNGVVDDSQLPKDRFSAERLKGVDSTLKIQPAKLEDSAVYLCASSLHAGGYEQYFGPGTRLTVT.

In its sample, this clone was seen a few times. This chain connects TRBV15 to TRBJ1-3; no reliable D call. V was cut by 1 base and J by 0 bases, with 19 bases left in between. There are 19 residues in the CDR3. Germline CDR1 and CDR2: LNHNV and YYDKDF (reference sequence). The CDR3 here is CATSRGTFPMGFSGNTIYF. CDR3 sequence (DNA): TGTGCCACCAGCAGAGGGACCTTCCCTATGGGGTTCTCTGGAAACACCATATATTTT.

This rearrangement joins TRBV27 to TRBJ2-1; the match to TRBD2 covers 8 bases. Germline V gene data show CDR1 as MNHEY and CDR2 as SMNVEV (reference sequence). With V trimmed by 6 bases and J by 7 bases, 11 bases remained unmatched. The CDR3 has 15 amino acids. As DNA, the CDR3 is TGTGCCAGCAGCCCATTCACTAGCGGAGGGAATGAGCAGTTCTTC. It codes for CASSPFTSGGNEQFF.

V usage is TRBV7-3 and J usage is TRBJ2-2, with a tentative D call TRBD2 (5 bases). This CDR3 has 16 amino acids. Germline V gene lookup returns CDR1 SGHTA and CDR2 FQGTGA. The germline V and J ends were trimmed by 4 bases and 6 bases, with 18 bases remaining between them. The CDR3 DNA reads TGTGCCAGCAGCTCCACGCCCCGGGGTACCGCCGGGGAGCTGTTTTTT. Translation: CASSSTPRGTAGELFF.

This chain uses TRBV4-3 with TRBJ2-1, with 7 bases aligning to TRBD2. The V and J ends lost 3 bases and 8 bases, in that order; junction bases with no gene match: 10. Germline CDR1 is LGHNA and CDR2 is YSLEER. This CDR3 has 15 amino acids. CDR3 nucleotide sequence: TGCGCCAGCAGCCAGATGCGGGGGTGGCGAGATGAGCAGTTCTTC. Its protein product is CASSQMRGWRDEQFF.

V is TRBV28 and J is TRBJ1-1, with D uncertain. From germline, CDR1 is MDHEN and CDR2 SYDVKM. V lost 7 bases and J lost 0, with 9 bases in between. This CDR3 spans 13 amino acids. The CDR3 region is CASKVGMNTEAFF. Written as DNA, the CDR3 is TGTGCCAGCAAGGTTGGCATGAACACTGAAGCTTTCTTT. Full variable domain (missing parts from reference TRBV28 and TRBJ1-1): DVKVTQSSRYLVKRTGEKVFLECVQDMDHENMFWYRQDPGLGLRLIYFSYDVKMKEKGDIPEGYSVSREKKERFSLILESASTNQTSMYLCASKVGMNTEAFFGQGTRLTVV.

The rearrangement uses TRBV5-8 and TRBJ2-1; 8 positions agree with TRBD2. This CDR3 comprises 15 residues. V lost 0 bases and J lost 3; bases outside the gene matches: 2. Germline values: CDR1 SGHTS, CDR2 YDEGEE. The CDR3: CASSLEAGVYNEQFF. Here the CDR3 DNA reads TGTGCCAGCAGCTTGGAAGCGGGAGTCTACAATGAGCAGTTCTTC.

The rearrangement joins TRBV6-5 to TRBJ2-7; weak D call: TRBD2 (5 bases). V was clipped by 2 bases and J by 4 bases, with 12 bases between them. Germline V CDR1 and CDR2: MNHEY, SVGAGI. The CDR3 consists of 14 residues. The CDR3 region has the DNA TGTGCCAGCAGTTACGAAGGCCCGGGGTACGAGCAGTACTTC. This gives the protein CASSYEGPGYEQYF.

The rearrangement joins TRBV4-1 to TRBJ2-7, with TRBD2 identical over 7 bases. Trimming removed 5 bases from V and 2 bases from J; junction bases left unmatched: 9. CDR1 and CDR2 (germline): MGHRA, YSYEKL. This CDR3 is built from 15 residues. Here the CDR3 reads CASSRPGLLTYEQYF. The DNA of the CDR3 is TGCGCCAGCAGCAGGCCGGGACTACTAACCTACGAGCAGTACTTC.

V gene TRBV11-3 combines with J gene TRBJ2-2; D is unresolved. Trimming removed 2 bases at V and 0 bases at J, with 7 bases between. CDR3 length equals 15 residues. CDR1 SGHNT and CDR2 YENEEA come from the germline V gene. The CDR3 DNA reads TGTGCCAGCAGCTTATACGCAGCGAACACCGGGGAGCTGTTTTTT. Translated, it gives CASSLYAANTGELFF.

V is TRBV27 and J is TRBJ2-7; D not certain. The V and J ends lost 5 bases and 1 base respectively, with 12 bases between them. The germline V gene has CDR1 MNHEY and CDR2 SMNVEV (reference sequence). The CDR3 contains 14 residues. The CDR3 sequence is CASSGVSQSYEQYF. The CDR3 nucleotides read TGTGCCAGCAGTGGCGTATCACAATCCTACGAGCAGTACTTC.

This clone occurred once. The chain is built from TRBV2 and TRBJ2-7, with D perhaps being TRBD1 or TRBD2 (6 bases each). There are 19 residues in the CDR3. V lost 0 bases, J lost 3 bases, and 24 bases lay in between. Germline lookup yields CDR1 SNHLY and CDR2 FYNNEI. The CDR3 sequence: CASSEALKQGGRFYYEQYF. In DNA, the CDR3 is TGTGCCAGCAGTGAAGCGCTCAAACAGGGAGGCCGGTTTTACTACGAGCAGTACTTC.

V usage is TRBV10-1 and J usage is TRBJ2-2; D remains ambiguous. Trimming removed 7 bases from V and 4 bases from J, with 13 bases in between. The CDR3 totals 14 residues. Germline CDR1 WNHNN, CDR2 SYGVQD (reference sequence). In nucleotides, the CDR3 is TGCGCCAGCAAGACTGCCGCAGGCACCGGGGAGCTGTTTTTT. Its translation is CASKTAAGTGELFF.

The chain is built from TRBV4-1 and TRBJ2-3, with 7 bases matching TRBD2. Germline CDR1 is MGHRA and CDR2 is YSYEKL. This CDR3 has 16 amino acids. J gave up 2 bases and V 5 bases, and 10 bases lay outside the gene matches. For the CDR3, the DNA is TGCGCCAGCAGCGGGGTCGGGGGGATTTCCACAGATACGCAGTATTTT. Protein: CASSGVGGISTDTQYF.

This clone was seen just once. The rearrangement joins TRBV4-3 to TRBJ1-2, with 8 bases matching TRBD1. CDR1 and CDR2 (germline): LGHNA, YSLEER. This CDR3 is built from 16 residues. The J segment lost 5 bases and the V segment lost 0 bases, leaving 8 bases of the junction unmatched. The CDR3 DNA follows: TGCGCCAGCAGCCAAGATGGGACAGGCGAGCAATATGGCTACACCTTC. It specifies CASSQDGTGEQYGYTF.

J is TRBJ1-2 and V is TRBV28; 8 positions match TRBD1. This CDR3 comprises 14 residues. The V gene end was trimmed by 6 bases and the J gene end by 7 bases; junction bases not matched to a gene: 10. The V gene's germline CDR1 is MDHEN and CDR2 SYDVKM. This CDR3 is CASSSLTGARGYTF. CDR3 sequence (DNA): TGTGCCAGCAGCTCCCTGACAGGGGCCCGTGGCTACACCTTC.

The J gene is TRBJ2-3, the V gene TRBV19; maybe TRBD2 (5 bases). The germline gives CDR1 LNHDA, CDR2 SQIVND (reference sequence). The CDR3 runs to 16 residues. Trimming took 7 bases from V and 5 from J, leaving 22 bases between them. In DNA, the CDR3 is TGTGCCAGTACCTCCGGACGGGGTCCATCCCTAGATACGCAGTATTTT. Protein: CASTSGRGPSLDTQYF. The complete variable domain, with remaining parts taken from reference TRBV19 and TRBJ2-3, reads DGGITQSPKYLFRKEGQNVTLSCEQNLNHDAMYWYRQDPGQGLRLIYYSQIVNDFQKGDIAEGYSVSREKKESFPLTVTSAQKNPTAFYLCASTSGRGPSLDTQYFGPGTRLTVL.

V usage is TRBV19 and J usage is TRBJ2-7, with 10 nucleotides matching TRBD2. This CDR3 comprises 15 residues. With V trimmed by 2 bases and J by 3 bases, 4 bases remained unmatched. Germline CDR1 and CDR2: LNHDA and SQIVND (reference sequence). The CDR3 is CASSISLAGDYEQYF. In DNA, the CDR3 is TGTGCCAGTAGTATATCTCTAGCGGGAGACTACGAGCAGTACTTC.

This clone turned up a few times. Here the CDR3 DNA reads TGCAGCGTGGGTTCGACGGATTTTGGGGGTGGCTACACCTTC. Translating gives CSVGSTDFGGGYTF. This chain connects TRBV29-1 to TRBJ1-2; a possible D gene is TRBD1 (5 bases). This CDR3 contains 14 residues. V lost 6 bases and J lost 7, with 21 bases in between. Germline assignment: CDR1 SQVTM and CDR2 ANQGSEA.

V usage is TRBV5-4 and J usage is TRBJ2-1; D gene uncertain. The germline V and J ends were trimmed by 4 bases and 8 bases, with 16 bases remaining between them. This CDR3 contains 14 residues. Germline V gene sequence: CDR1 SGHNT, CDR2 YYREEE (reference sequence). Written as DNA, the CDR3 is TGTGCCAGCAGCCCCCGGGTAGCTAGGGATGAGCAGTTCTTC. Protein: CASSPRVARDEQFF.

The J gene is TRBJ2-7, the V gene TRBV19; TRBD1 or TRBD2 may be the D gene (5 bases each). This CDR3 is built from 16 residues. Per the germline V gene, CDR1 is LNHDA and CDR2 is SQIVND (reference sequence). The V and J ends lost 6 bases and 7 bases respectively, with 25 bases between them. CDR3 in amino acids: CASSLGGRAPKREQYF. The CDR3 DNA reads TGTGCCAGTAGCCTAGGAGGCAGGGCCCCAAAGAGGGAGCAGTACTTC.

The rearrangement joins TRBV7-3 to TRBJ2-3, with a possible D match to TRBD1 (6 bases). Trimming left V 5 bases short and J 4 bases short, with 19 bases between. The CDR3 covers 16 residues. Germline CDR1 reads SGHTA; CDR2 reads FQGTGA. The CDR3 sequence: CASSVQGRGVADTQYF. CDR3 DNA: TGTGCCAGCAGCGTACAGGGACGGGGTGTCGCAGATACGCAGTATTTT.

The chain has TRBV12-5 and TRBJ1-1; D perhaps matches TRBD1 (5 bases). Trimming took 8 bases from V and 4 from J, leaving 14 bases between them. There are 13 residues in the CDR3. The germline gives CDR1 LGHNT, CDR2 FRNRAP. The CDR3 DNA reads TGTGCTAGTAAGAGGGGCTTAATCACTGAAGCTTTCTTT. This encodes CASKRGLITEAFF. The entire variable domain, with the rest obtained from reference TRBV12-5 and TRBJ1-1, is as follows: DARVTQTPRHKVTEMGQEVTMRCQPILGHNTVFWYRQTMMQGLELLAYFRNRAPLDDSGMPKDRFSAEMPDATLATLKIQPSEPRDSAVYFCASKRGLITEAFFGQGTRLTVV.

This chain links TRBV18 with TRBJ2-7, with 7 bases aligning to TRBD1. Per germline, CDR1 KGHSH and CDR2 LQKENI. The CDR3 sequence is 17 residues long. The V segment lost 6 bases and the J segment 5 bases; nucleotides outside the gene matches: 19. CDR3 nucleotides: TGTGCCAGCTCCCTCAACGAAGGGGGCAGGGTGGGCAACGAGCAGTACTTC. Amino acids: CASSLNEGGRVGNEQYF.

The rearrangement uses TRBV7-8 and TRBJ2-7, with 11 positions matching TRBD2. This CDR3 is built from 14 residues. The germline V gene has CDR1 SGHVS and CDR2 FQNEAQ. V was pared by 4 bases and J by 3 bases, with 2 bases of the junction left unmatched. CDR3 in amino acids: CASSSTSGSYEQYF. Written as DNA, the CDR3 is TGTGCCAGCAGCTCCACTAGCGGGAGCTACGAGCAGTACTTC. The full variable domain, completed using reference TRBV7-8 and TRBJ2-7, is GAGVSQSPRYKVAKRGQDVALRCDPISGHVSLFWYQQALGQGPEFLTYFQNEAQLDKSGLPSDRFFAERPEGSVSTLKIQRTQQEDSAVYLCASSSTSGSYEQYFGPGTRLTVT.

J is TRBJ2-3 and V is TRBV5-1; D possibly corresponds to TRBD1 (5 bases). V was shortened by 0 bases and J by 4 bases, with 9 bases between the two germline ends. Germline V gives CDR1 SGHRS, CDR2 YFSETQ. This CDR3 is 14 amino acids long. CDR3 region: CASSLVGQADTQYF. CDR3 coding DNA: TGCGCCAGCAGCTTGGTGGGGCAGGCAGATACGCAGTATTTT. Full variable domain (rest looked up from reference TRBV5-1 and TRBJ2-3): KAGVTQTPRYLIKTRGQQVTLSCSPISGHRSVSWYQQTPGQGLQFLFEYFSETQRNKGNFPGRFSGRQFSNSRSEMNVSTLELGDSALYLCASSLVGQADTQYFGPGTRLTVL.

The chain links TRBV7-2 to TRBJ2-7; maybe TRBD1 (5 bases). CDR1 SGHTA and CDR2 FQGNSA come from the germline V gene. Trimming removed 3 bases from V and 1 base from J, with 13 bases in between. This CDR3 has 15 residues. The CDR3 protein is CASSFGLGVSYEQYF. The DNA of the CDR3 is TGTGCCAGCAGCTTTGGTTTAGGGGTTTCCTACGAGCAGTACTTC.

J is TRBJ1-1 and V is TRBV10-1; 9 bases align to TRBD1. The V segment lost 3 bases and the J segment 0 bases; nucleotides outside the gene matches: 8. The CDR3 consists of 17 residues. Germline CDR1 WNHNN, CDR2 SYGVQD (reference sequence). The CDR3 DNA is TGCGCCAGCAGTGAAGGTTCCGGGACAGGGATGAACACTGAAGCTTTCTTT. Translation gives CASSEGSGTGMNTEAFF.